This T cell receptor (beta chain) was sequenced during a study of blood T cells in healthy people across ages. Per individual sample, total RNA of at least 5 micrograms was extracted. With respect to this clonotype: What it binds is not known.

J lost 0 bases, V lost 7 bases, and 4 bases had no gene match. CDR1 SQVTM and CDR2 ANQGSEA come from the germline V gene. The CDR3 covers 15 residues. Primed by a sample-barcoded 5' primer and a J-beta primer mix, a second PCR proceeded for 7 to 11 cycles. A template-switch adaptor with 12 random nucleotides tagged each cDNA molecule. TCRdb itself ran the 5' RACE reads through MiXCR, one entry per CDR3 protein. The table records fewer than 1,000,000 distinct CDR3 sequences, about half of them present only once. Study-level points and caveats: Measured against age, TCR beta diversity per million T cells decreased in a roughly linear manner.

Material for sequencing was blood. The receptor was derived from a man aged 80 or over in good health. The V gene is TRBV29-1, the J gene TRBJ2-2; TRBD2 aligns across 11 bases. CDR3 loop: CSAGTSGANTGELFF. The CDR3 DNA sequence: TGCAGCGCAGGGACTAGCGGTGCGAACACCGGGGAGCTGTTTTTT.